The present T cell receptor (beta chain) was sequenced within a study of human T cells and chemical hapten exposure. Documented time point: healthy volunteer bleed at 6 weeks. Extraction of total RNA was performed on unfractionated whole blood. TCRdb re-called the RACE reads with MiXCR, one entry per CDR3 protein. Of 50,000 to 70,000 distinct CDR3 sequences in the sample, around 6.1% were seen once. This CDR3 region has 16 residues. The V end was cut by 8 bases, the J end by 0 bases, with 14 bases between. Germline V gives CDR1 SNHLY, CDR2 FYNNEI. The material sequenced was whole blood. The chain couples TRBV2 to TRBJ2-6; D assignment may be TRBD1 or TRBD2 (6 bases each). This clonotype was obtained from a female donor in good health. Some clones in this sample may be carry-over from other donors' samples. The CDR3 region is CASLPGGPSGANVLTF. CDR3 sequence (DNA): TGTGCCAGCCTACCTGGGGGGCCCTCTGGGGCCAACGTCCTGACTTTC.